Presented here are 29 T cell receptor beta chains from one specimen sequenced in a study of T cell repertoires in cytomegalovirus infection. Their target antigens are unknown. TCRdb called the reads again in MiXCR, with one record for every CDR3 protein. This sample has about 770,000 distinct CDR3 sequences; 25% to 30% occur once, and the top ten carry 10% to 15%. The source was cultured CD8+ T cells from PBMCs, collected from culture after CMV antigen stimulation. The receptors were sampled from a human donor in good health (CMV status not recorded). Some clones in this sample may be carry-over from other donors' samples.

The CDR3 region has the DNA TGTGCCACCAGTGATCCCCAACCATACCGGGACAGCTCGAACACCGGGGAGCTGTTTTTT. Protein: CATSDPQPYRDSSNTGELFF. The V call is TRBV24-1, the J call TRBJ2-2; 7 positions agree with TRBD1. The V segment lost 3 bases and the J segment 0 bases; nucleotides outside the gene matches: 15. Germline V gene sequence: CDR1 KGHDR, CDR2 SFDVKD. There are 20 residues in the CDR3.

The chain uses TRBV19 and TRBJ2-2; TRBD1 aligns across 7 bases. CDR1 is LNHDA, CDR2 SQIVND, per germline (reference sequence). The CDR3 has 16 amino acids. V shed 5 bases, J shed 3 bases, and the junction held 9 bases outside the gene matches. The CDR3: CASSVIRGTDTGELFF. The CDR3 DNA reads as TGTGCCAGTAGTGTCATCAGGGGGACCGACACCGGGGAGCTGTTTTTT.

The rearrangement uses TRBV10-2 and TRBJ2-2, with no clear D. V gave up 2 bases and J gave up 3 bases, with 7 bases separating them. Germline CDR1 WSHSY, CDR2 SAAADI. The CDR3 length is 14 residues. The DNA of the CDR3 is TGCGCCAGCAGTGAGGGGTCCTACACCGGGGAGCTGTTTTTT. Protein product: CASSEGSYTGELFF.

This clonotype has a handful of counts. V is TRBV4-3 and J is TRBJ1-2, with a possible D match to TRBD1 (5 bases). Germline-derived CDR1 and CDR2 are LGHNA and YSLEER. Deletions cut 0 bases from V and 4 bases from J, with 15 bases between. The CDR3 sequence is 16 residues long. DNA of the CDR3: TGCGCCAGCAGCCAAGAACGGCACGGGGCCCGCTATGGCTACACCTTC. The encoded protein is CASSQERHGARYGYTF.

This clonotype was counted a single time. A much larger clone lies a single base off, so this may be a read error. The V call is TRBV5-4, the J call TRBJ2-2; D remains unclear. CDR1 is SGHNT and CDR2 is YYREEE in the germline V gene (reference sequence). There are 14 residues in the CDR3. Trimming removed 6 bases from V and 3 bases from J, with 12 bases in between. The CDR3 sequence: CASNFVGYTGELFF. The CDR3 bases are TGTGCCAGCAACTTTGTAGGTTACACCGGGGAGCTGTTTTTT.

This clonotype occurred many times. The chain uses TRBV7-2 and TRBJ2-5; D is uncertain. Germline V CDR1 and CDR2: SGHTA, FQGNSA. The CDR3 sequence is 15 residues long. Trimming cost V 2 bases and J 2 bases, with 12 bases left between them. CDR3 protein: CASSLPRDGQETQYF. DNA of the CDR3: TGTGCCAGCAGCTTACCCAGAGACGGTCAAGAGACCCAGTACTTC.

This clonotype turned up a few times. The CDR3 DNA is TGTGCCAGCAGCTTAGATTTTAGCGGGAAGCAGTTCTTC. Translated, it gives CASSLDFSGKQFF. The chain carries TRBV11-1 and TRBJ2-1; TRBD2 matches 8 bases. The CDR3 runs to 13 residues. The junction had 4 bases not matched to a gene; V was cut back by 1 base and J by 11 bases. The germline gives CDR1 SGHAT, CDR2 FQDESV (reference sequence).

V gene TRBV5-6 combines with J gene TRBJ1-2; 11 positions match TRBD1. V was clipped by 3 bases and J by 9 bases; unmatched bases: 4. This CDR3 region has 13 residues. The V gene's germline CDR1 is SGHDT and CDR2 YYEEEE. The CDR3 here is CASSWGQGDSYTF. The CDR3 nucleotides read TGTGCCAGCAGCTGGGGACAGGGGGACAGCTACACCTTC.

This clonotype was recorded many times. The rearrangement joins TRBV7-2 to TRBJ2-5, with D possibly TRBD2 on 5 matching bases. Germline CDR1 and CDR2: SGHTA and FQGNSA. CDR3 length equals 13 residues. The V and J ends lost 6 bases and 3 bases respectively, with 11 bases between them. Written as DNA, the CDR3 is TGTGCCAGCAGTTCGGGGTCAGAAGAGACCCAGTACTTC. Protein: CASSSGSEETQYF.

This clonotype was counted at least ten times. The chain joins TRBV18 to TRBJ2-7; D call uncertain. Germline V gives CDR1 KGHSH, CDR2 LQKENI. This CDR3 spans 13 amino acids. The V end was cut by 0 bases, the J end by 4 bases, with 7 bases between. The CDR3 sequence is CASSPPLDYEQYF. For the CDR3, the DNA is TGTGCCAGCTCACCACCGCTGGATTACGAGCAGTACTTC.

This chain uses TRBV6-5 with TRBJ1-4; D not resolved. V was clipped by 2 bases and J by 4 bases, with 5 bases between them. This CDR3 comprises 13 residues. Per the germline V gene, CDR1 is MNHEY and CDR2 is SVGAGI. The CDR3 DNA follows: TGTGCCAGCAGTTACAGAGTTAATGAAAAACTGTTTTTT. Translating it yields CASSYRVNEKLFF.

This clonotype was seen many times. The V gene is TRBV7-8, the J gene TRBJ1-3; no firm D call. The CDR3 has 16 amino acids. The germline V gene has CDR1 SGHVS and CDR2 FQNEAQ. V was cut by 0 bases and J by 0 bases, with 9 bases left in between. The chain's CDR3 is CASSLATGSSGNTIYF. CDR3 nucleotides: TGTGCCAGCAGCTTAGCGACGGGGTCCTCTGGAAACACCATATATTTT.

The rearrangement joins TRBV20-1 to TRBJ1-6; TRBD1 might be the D (6 bases). Germline V gene lookup returns CDR1 DFQATT and CDR2 SNEGSKA (reference sequence). CDR3 length: 14 residues. V shed 3 bases and J shed 7 bases, with 13 bases lying between them. As DNA, the CDR3 is TGCAGTGCTAGCGGAGGGCAGGGGAATTCACCCCTCCACTTT. This translates into CSASGGQGNSPLHF.

This clonotype was counted a few times. The chain uses TRBV7-9 and TRBJ1-1; TRBD1 matches at 7 bases. V lost 5 bases and J lost 1; bases outside the gene matches: 7. Per the germline V gene, CDR1 is SEHNR and CDR2 is FQNEAQ (reference sequence). The CDR3 loop spans 15 amino acids. The CDR3 region has the DNA TGTGCCAGCAGCCGGACAGGACAGGAGAACACTGAAGCTTTCTTT. This translates into CASSRTGQENTEAFF.

This rearrangement joins TRBV6-5 to TRBJ2-7, with TRBD1 matching 9 bases. From germline, CDR1 is MNHEY and CDR2 SVGAGI. With 5 bases clipped from V and 6 bases from J, the junction kept 8 bases outside the gene matches. CDR3 length: 14 residues. The CDR3 DNA sequence: TGTGCCAGCAGTCCTCTGGGGACAGGGACCGAGCAGTACGTC. Its protein is CASSPLGTGTEQYV.

In this sample, this clonotype turned up a few times. The chain joins TRBV6-5 to TRBJ2-3; D not certain. The germline CDR1 and CDR2 sequences are MNHEY and SVGAGI. V was shortened by 2 bases and J by 1 base, with 7 bases between the two germline ends. The CDR3 totals 14 residues. For the CDR3, the DNA is TGTGCCAGCAGTTACGGGGTCGGCACAGATACGCAGTATTTT. It translates to CASSYGVGTDTQYF.

This clonotype was found a few times. V gene TRBV5-4 combines with J gene TRBJ1-6; no firm D call. Per the germline V gene, CDR1 is SGHNT and CDR2 is YYREEE (reference sequence). This CDR3 is 13 amino acids long. The V gene lost 8 bases and the J gene lost 0 bases, with 6 bases spanning the gap. CDR3 in amino acids: CASQSSYNSPLHF. DNA of the CDR3: TGTGCCAGTCAAAGCTCCTATAATTCACCCCTCCACTTT.

This chain joins TRBV18 and TRBJ1-6; no clear D. This CDR3 spans 16 amino acids. The germline V and J ends were trimmed by 0 bases and 3 bases, with 9 bases remaining between them. CDR1 is KGHSH, CDR2 LQKENI, per germline. CDR3 in amino acids: CASSPPTRNYNSPLHF. DNA of the CDR3: TGTGCCAGCTCACCACCTACACGGAACTATAATTCACCCCTCCACTTT.

This chain uses TRBV10-3 with TRBJ2-2, with D perhaps TRBD2 (5 bases). The V end was cut by 7 bases, the J end by 1 base, with 13 bases between. The germline V gene encodes CDR1 ENHRY and CDR2 SYGVKD. The CDR3 length is 15 residues. The CDR3 nucleotides read TGTGCCATCACTCCGGACGGGAAGAACACCGGGGAGCTGTTTTTT. It encodes CAITPDGKNTGELFF.

This clonotype was detected only once. The chain links TRBV13 to TRBJ1-1; no definite D call. Germline V gene lookup returns CDR1 PRHDT and CDR2 FYEKMQ (reference sequence). The germline V and J ends were trimmed by 5 bases and 0 bases, with 19 bases remaining between them. The CDR3 has 17 residues. The DNA of the CDR3 is TGTGCCAGCAGCCAGCTCCGGGAACTCTTCATGAACACTGAAGCTTTCTTT. This gives the protein CASSQLRELFMNTEAFF.

This clonotype was counted a few times. V and J are TRBV4-1 and TRBJ1-2; TRBD1 matches at 7 bases. Unmatched junction bases numbered 16, after V lost 3 bases and J lost 9 bases. Germline CDR1 and CDR2: MGHRA and YSYEKL. The length of the CDR3 is 16 residues. CDR3: CASSQINRTGNPSYTF. CDR3 in DNA: TGCGCCAGCAGCCAGATCAACCGGACAGGAAATCCCAGCTACACCTTC.

This clonotype has just a few counts. The gene calls are TRBV12-3 or TRBV12-4 and TRBJ2-5, with 12 bases matching TRBD2. The CDR3 consists of 15 residues. With 6 bases clipped from V and 3 bases from J, the junction kept 5 bases outside the gene matches. Here the CDR3 reads CASSLTSGGEETQYF. CDR3 nucleotides: TGTGCCAGCAGCTTGACTAGCGGGGGAGAAGAGACCCAGTACTTC.

This clonotype was detected ten times or more. This chain links TRBV10-3 with TRBJ2-1, with TRBD1 identical over 11 bases. Per the germline V gene, CDR1 is ENHRY and CDR2 is SYGVKD. Trimming cost V 10 bases and J 3 bases; bases outside gene matches: 11. This CDR3 is 16 amino acids long. In nucleotides, the CDR3 is TGTGCCACCCGGGAACCCGGGACAGGGGGCTACAATGAGCAGTTCTTC. Amino acids: CATREPGTGGYNEQFF.

The rearrangement uses TRBV11-2 and TRBJ2-1; 8 positions agree with TRBD1. Germline V gives CDR1 SGHAT, CDR2 FQNNGV. This CDR3 is 16 amino acids long. Losses at the gene ends were 2 bases for V and 7 bases for J; bases not matched to a gene: 10. The CDR3 DNA is TGTGCCAGCAGCTTATTTGCCAGGGGGCTAGGAAATGAGCAGTTCTTC. Its translation is CASSLFARGLGNEQFF. The whole variable domain, remainder taken from reference TRBV11-2 and TRBJ2-1, is EAGVAQSPRYKIIEKRQSVAFWCNPISGHATLYWYQQILGQGPKLLIQFQNNGVVDDSQLPKDRFSAERLKGVDSTLKIQPAKLEDSAVYLCASSLFARGLGNEQFFGPGTRLTVL.

CDR3 in DNA: TGTGCCAGCAGTGAAGCGGAGGGTTGGGGTAACTATGGCTACACCTTC. This codes for CASSEAEGWGNYGYTF. The V call is TRBV6-1, the J call TRBJ1-2; D gene uncertain. This CDR3 comprises 16 residues. Trimming cost V 0 bases and J 1 base, with 12 bases left between them. Germline lookup yields CDR1 MNHNS and CDR2 SASEGT.

V is TRBV6-4 and J is TRBJ2-3, with 11 bases lining up with TRBD2. The CDR3 has 16 residues. V shed 5 bases and J 3 bases; nucleotides not matched to a gene: 7. Germline V CDR1 and CDR2: MRHNA, SNTAGT. CDR3 sequence: CASSMELAGVTDTQYF. CDR3 DNA: TGTGCCAGCAGTATGGAACTAGCGGGGGTTACAGATACGCAGTATTTT.

This clonotype was observed a handful of times. V usage is TRBV9 and J usage is TRBJ2-1; 7 nucleotides align to TRBD2. J lost 9 bases, V lost 4 bases, and 4 bases had no gene match. This CDR3 has 12 residues. Germline values: CDR1 SGDLS, CDR2 YYNGEE. This CDR3 reads CASSPGRGEQFF. CDR3 nucleotides: TGTGCCAGCAGCCCGGGGAGGGGTGAGCAGTTCTTC.

The chain uses TRBV29-1 and TRBJ2-7; TRBD1 is a possible D gene (6 bases). This CDR3 has 14 amino acids. Trimming left V 6 bases short and J 2 bases short, with 17 bases between. Germline CDR1 reads SQVTM; CDR2 reads ANQGSEA. DNA for the CDR3: TGCAGCGTAGAACTCCGGGACAAAGCCTACGAGCAGTACTTC. Protein sequence: CSVELRDKAYEQYF.

This chain links TRBV7-6 with TRBJ2-1; 11 bases agree with TRBD2. This CDR3 contains 17 residues. Germline CDR1 SGHVS, CDR2 FNYEAQ. V gave up 2 bases and J gave up 0 bases; unmatched junction bases: 3. The CDR3 DNA reads as TGTGCCAGCAGCTTATCACTAGCGGGGGACTCCTACAATGAGCAGTTCTTC. This sequence encodes CASSLSLAGDSYNEQFF.